Listed here are 2 T cell receptor beta chains from one sample, sequenced in a study of blood T cell repertoires in COVID-19. Clones were read by immunoSEQ multiplex PCR, and TCRdb kept only the in-frame ones, dropping some. The repertoire holds fewer than 200,000 clones, with about four fifths as singletons. Specimen: peripheral blood. These receptors came from a woman in her fifties or sixties with COVID-19, enrolled during active disease.

The chain joins TRBV7-2 to TRBJ2-5, with a weak D call TRBD2 (7 bases). V was cut by 5 bases and J by 5 bases, with 18 bases left in between. The CDR3 contains 15 residues. Per the germline V gene, CDR1 is SGHTA and CDR2 is FQGNSA. The CDR3 DNA is TGTGCCAGCAGCACGACAATGGGGAGGGGGGAGACCCAGTACTTC. Its translation is CASSTTMGRGETQYF. The full variable domain, completed using reference TRBV7-2 and TRBJ2-5, is GAGVSQSPSNKVTEKGKDVELRCDPISGHTALYWYRQSLGQGLEFLIYFQGNSAPDKSGLPSDRFSAERTGGSVSTLTIQRTQQEDSAVYLCASSTTMGRGETQYFGPGTRLLVL.

The chain combines TRBV19 with TRBJ2-3, with TRBD2 matching over 9 bases. The germline gives CDR1 LNHDA, CDR2 SQIVND (reference sequence). V was clipped by 4 bases and J by 1 base; unmatched bases: 6. CDR3 length: 16 amino acids. CDR3 amino acids: CASSSELAGRTDTQYF. In DNA form, the CDR3 reads TGTGCCAGTAGTAGCGAACTAGCGGGCCGCACAGATACGCAGTATTTT.